One and the same sample provided the 7 T cell receptor beta chains below, sequenced in a study of control samples from healthy donors and cancer patients. This table comes from immunoSEQ multiplex PCR, and its TCRdb copy is limited to in-frame clones, with some not included. This sample has roughly 100,000 clones, with 92% found just once. The sequenced sample was blood. These receptors were obtained from a human donor in good health. The donor label of this sample is uncertain.

The V and J genes are TRBV30 and TRBJ1-5; D remains ambiguous. The CDR3 totals 14 residues. Trimming took 2 bases from V and 0 from J, leaving 8 bases between them. Germline CDR1 and CDR2: GTSNPN and SVGIG (reference sequence). CDR3 DNA: TGTGCCTGGAGTTCTCTCTATAGCAATCAGCCCCAGCATTTT. Protein sequence: CAWSSLYSNQPQHF.

V and J are TRBV5-6 and TRBJ1-5; D is unclear. This CDR3 spans 12 amino acids. Germline V lookup: CDR1 SGHDT, CDR2 YYEEEE. V lost 2 bases to trimming and J lost 5 bases, with 5 bases between them. This CDR3 reads CASSLWDQPQHF. In DNA, the CDR3 is TGTGCCAGCAGCTTATGGGATCAGCCCCAGCATTTT. The entire variable domain, with the rest obtained from reference TRBV5-6 and TRBJ1-5, is as follows: DAGVTQSPTHLIKTRGQQVTLRCSPKSGHDTVSWYQQALGQGPQFIFQYYEEEERQRGNFPDRFSGHQFPNYSSELNVNALLLGDSALYLCASSLWDQPQHFGDGTRLSIL.

J is TRBJ2-1 and V is TRBV2; TRBD2 might be the D (6 bases). Trimming shortened V by 6 bases and J by 5 bases, and 14 bases separated the two germline ends. The CDR3 length is 14 residues. Germline assignment: CDR1 SNHLY and CDR2 FYNNEI. The chain's CDR3 is CASSEAGRNNEQFF. CDR3 DNA: TGTGCCAGCAGCGAGGCGGGGCGTAACAATGAGCAGTTCTTC.

The rearrangement joins TRBV21-1 to TRBJ2-3; the tabulated D call, TRBD2, remains unverified against the DNA. TRBV21-1 is a recognized pseudogene. The CDR3 sequence is 16 residues long. The CDR3, as DNA: TGTGCCAGCAGCCTGGGGGGGGGCTCGACCCCAGATACGCAGTATTTT. Translated, it gives CASSLGGGSTPDTQYF.

The rearrangement joins TRBV5-1 to TRBJ2-7, with D maybe TRBD1 (6 bases). The CDR3 runs 11 residues. V shed 4 bases and J shed 7 bases, with 9 bases lying between them. CDR1 and CDR2 from the germline V gene are SGHRS and YFSETQ. The CDR3 protein is CASSGQLEQYF. The CDR3 DNA reads as TGCGCCAGCAGCGGACAGTTGGAGCAGTACTTC.

The J gene is TRBJ1-4, the V gene TRBV6-5; D not resolved. The CDR3 loop spans 14 amino acids. Germline values: CDR1 MNHEY, CDR2 SVGAGI. Trimming removed 6 bases from V and 4 bases from J, with 12 bases in between. This CDR3 is CASSPGWDNEKLFF. The CDR3 coding sequence is TGTGCCAGCAGCCCCGGGTGGGATAATGAAAAACTGTTTTTT.

The chain uses TRBV6-6 and TRBJ1-2; D is unclear. Germline-derived CDR1 and CDR2 are MNHNY and SVGAGI (reference sequence). V lost 0 bases and J lost 7, with 12 bases in between. The CDR3 is 14 amino acids. CDR3 nucleotides: TGTGCCAGCAGTTACTCGACGGACCTGGGTGGCTACACCTTC. This sequence encodes CASSYSTDLGGYTF.